Listed below are T cell receptor beta chains from one sample, sequenced in a study of tumor-infiltrating lymphocytes in localized non-small cell lung cancer. Sequencing was performed with immunoSEQ multiplex PCR; in TCRdb, only in-frame clones are kept and a portion is missing. The sample consists of around 8,900 clones, about two thirds of them appearing once. The sequenced sample was lung tumor tissue. Every receptor here comes from a human donor with non-small cell lung cancer. The CDR3 runs from the conserved cysteine through the conserved F or W. Fields, in order: J gene, D gene, V gene, clone size, CDR3 protein, CDR3 DNA. A D gene is named only where the DNA matches it firmly. Some rows mark clone size as missing; the rest say once, few, many or name a class of expanded clone.

J: TRBJ2-5
D: NA
V: TRBV9
size: NA
CDR3: CASSRINLEAETQYF
DNA: TGTGCCAGCAGTCGCATAAACCTAGAGGCAGAGACCCAGTACTTC

J: TRBJ2-5
D: NA
V: TRBV6-1
size: NA
CDR3: CASSREGTRQETQYF
DNA: TGTGCCAGCAGTAGGGAAGGGACAAGACAAGAGACCCAGTACTTC

J: TRBJ2-1
D: NA
V: TRBV18
size: NA
CDR3: CASSPPRLSYNEQFF
DNA: TGTGCCAGCTCACCACCGAGGCTCTCCTACAATGAGCAGTTCTTC

J: TRBJ2-7
D: NA
V: TRBV6-6
size: NA
CDR3: CASMLGRSSLYEQYF
DNA: TGTGCCAGCATGTTGGGTAGGAGCTCTCTCTACGAGCAGTACTTC

J: TRBJ1-4
D: NA
V: TRBV5-4
size: few
CDR3: CATRDRRFGEKLFF
DNA: TGTGCCACGCGGGACCGGCGGTTTGGCGAAAAACTGTTTTTT

J: TRBJ1-4
D: NA
V: TRBV7-4
size: NA
CDR3: CASSRKGKYEKLFF
DNA: TGTGCCAGCAGTCGAAAGGGAAAGTACGAAAAACTGTTTTTT

J: TRBJ2-1
D: NA
V: TRBV5-1
size: NA
CDR3: CASSLGAANNEQFF
DNA: TGCGCCAGCAGCTTGGGAGCGGCCAACAATGAGCAGTTCTTC

J: TRBJ2-3
D: NA
V: TRBV7-2
size: NA
CDR3: CASSLNYQNTDTQYF
DNA: TGTGCCAGCAGCTTAAACTACCAGAACACAGATACGCAGTATTTT

J: TRBJ1-6
D: NA
V: TRBV2
size: NA
CDR3: CASMSNSPLHF
DNA: TGTGCCAGCATGTCTAATTCACCCCTCCACTTT

J: TRBJ1-2
D: TRBD1
V: TRBV11-2
size: NA
CDR3: CASSLSGTDWGGYTF
DNA: TGTGCCAGCAGCTTATCCGGGACAGACTGGGGTGGCTACACCTTC

J: TRBJ2-7
D: NA
V: TRBV10-3
size: NA
CDR3: CAISESGWRGPYEQYF
DNA: TGTGCCATCAGTGAGTCAGGATGGAGGGGCCCCTACGAGCAGTACTTC

J: TRBJ2-2
D: TRBD1
V: TRBV14
size: NA
CDR3: CASSQGQGWTGELFF
DNA: TGTGCCAGCAGCCAAGGACAGGGGTGGACCGGGGAGCTGTTTTTT

J: TRBJ1-2
D: TRBD1
V: TRBV7-8
size: NA
CDR3: CASSSPGGRYGYTF
DNA: TGTGCCAGCAGCTCGCCAGGGGGCCGCTATGGCTACACCTTC

J: TRBJ2-6
D: TRBD2
V: TRBV19
size: once
CDR3: CASSRVLAGGSGANVLTF
DNA: TGTGCCAGTAGTCGGGTACTAGCGGGAGGGAGCGGGGCCAACGTCCTGACTTTC

J: TRBJ2-2
D: NA
V: TRBV19
size: once
CDR3: CATVGRITGELFF
DNA: TGTGCCACCGTGGGGCGCATAACCGGGGAGCTGTTTTTT

J: TRBJ1-4
D: NA
V: TRBV12-5
size: once
CDR3: CASGLVLQGSTGTNEKLFF
DNA: TGTGCTAGTGGTTTGGTATTGCAGGGGAGTACTGGAACTAATGAAAAACTGTTTTTT

J: TRBJ1-3
D: NA
V: TRBV7-9
size: NA
CDR3: CASHGTRGNTIYF
DNA: TGTGCCAGCCATGGGACACGGGGAAACACCATATATTTT

J: TRBJ2-3
D: NA
V: TRBV5-4
size: NA
CDR3: CASSLVGAYTDTQYF
DNA: TGTGCCAGCAGCTTGGTGGGCGCCTACACAGATACGCAGTATTTT

J: TRBJ1-5
D: NA
V: TRBV27
size: few
CDR3: CASSVDPIRPQHF
DNA: TGTGCCAGCTCCGTGGACCCCATCAGGCCCCAGCATTTT

J: TRBJ2-5
D: TRBD2
V: TRBV27
size: NA
CDR3: CASSKLAGEVVQTQYF
DNA: TGTGCCAGCAGTAAACTAGCGGGAGAGGTGGTACAGACCCAGTACTTC

J: TRBJ1-2
D: NA
V: TRBV15
size: NA
CDR3: CATSREGNYGYTF
DNA: TGTGCCACCAGCAGAGAAGGGAACTATGGCTACACCTTC

J: TRBJ2-3
D: NA
V: TRBV30
size: NA
CDR3: CAWSLPDTQYF
DNA: TGTGCCTGGAGTTTGCCGGATACGCAGTATTTT